The clone carrying this T cell receptor beta chain was observed a handful of times. The length of the CDR3 is 14 residues. Trimming took 1 base from V and 8 from J, leaving 15 bases between them. CDR1 and CDR2 from the germline V gene are GTSNPN and SVGIG (reference sequence). Sequenced by immunoSEQ multiplex PCR; TCRdb stores in-frame clones only, minus some. The table includes about 120,000 clones, approximately 92% detected once. These data belong to a study of control samples from healthy donors and cancer patients. The genes are TRBV30 and TRBJ1-5; the D is unclear. The sequence came from an elderly man with head and neck cancer. Material for sequencing was PBMCs. CDR3 sequence reads: CAWSGGPSVEPQHF. CDR3 in DNA: TGTGCCTGGAGTGGCGGACCGAGCGTCGAGCCCCAGCATTTT.